This T cell receptor (beta chain) emerged from a study of T cells in Graves' hyperthyroidism and ophthalmopathy. At the level of the study: Peripheral blood was drawn at first diagnosis, prior to all treatment. Findings and limits, study-wide: A 13 V-J signature model discriminated ophthalmopathy versus stable hyperthyroidism.

Orbital computed tomography and thyroid ultrasound, together with serum TRAb and thyroxine and clinical symptoms, were used for diagnoses. This clonotype was recorded a few times. Its antigen remains unidentified. RNA transcripts provided the source from which TCR beta CDR3 regions were amplified. An initial round of RT-PCR targeting the TCR CDR3 relied on the HTBI primer set. In TCRdb, the multiplex PCR reads were re-called with MiXCR into one record per CDR3 protein. This table holds 620,000 or so distinct CDR3 sequences, approximately 14% found once. The receptor was derived from a woman between 45 and 60 years old with Graves' ophthalmopathy. The sequencing input was blood.

DNA of the CDR3: TGTGCCAGCACAAGCTTCTCTGGGGCCAACGTCCTGACTTTC. Translated: CASTSFSGANVLTF. The chain links TRBV3-1 to TRBJ2-6; D remains ambiguous. Germline-derived CDR1 and CDR2 are LGHDT and YNNKEL (reference sequence). The CDR3 is 14 residues long. Trimming took off 7 bases at V and 0 bases at J, with 7 bases between the two ends.